This record looks at one T cell receptor (beta chain) sequence and its context. The antigen is unknown. In germline, CDR1 is SNHLY, CDR2 FYNNEI. The V segment lost 6 bases and the J segment 7 bases; nucleotides outside the gene matches: 11. The CDR3 length is 15 residues. TCRdb re-called the RT-PCR reads with MiXCR, one entry per CDR3 protein. Of about 530,000 distinct CDR3 sequences in the sample, 13% were seen once. This specimen belongs to a study of response to subunit inactivated influenza vaccine. General study findings and limits: The authors put forward the suggestion that each seasonal influenza vaccination may bring in only a limited number of new T cells.

The rearrangement links TRBV2 to TRBJ1-4; TRBD1 matches at 7 bases. The receptor was isolated from a man aged 50 to 59 who received an inactivated influenza vaccine. The specimen was PBMCs from blood, collected more than 35 days after vaccination. CDR3 in amino acids: CASRRDREGSEKLFF. The CDR3, as DNA: TGTGCCAGCAGAAGAGACAGGGAAGGATCTGAAAAACTGTTTTTT.